The subject of this entry is one TCR beta chain. Its target is not known. TCRdb's table, derived via immunoSEQ multiplex PCR, lists solely in-frame clones and lacks some. Of approximately 130,000 clones listed, roughly 90% were seen once; the top ten hold about 1.1%. The record originates from a study of T cell responses to AZD1222 COVID-19 vaccine. In the study overall: Combined were second doses at about 4 or about 12 weeks.

Study-level points and caveats: The span of vaccine-associated CD4 TCRs extended across spike, with dominance at 160-218 and 743-854. Baseline seropositives among AZD1222 recipients totaled only six.

Material: peripheral blood, obtained on day 0 of AZD1222 vaccination. The receptor comes from an adult in good health.

Here the CDR3 DNA reads TGCGCCAGCAGCTTGTCCGGGACAGCAACTGAAAAACTGTTTTTT. It is translated as CASSLSGTATEKLFF. The chain is built from TRBV5-1 and TRBJ1-4; 7 bases are shared with TRBD1. The V and J ends lost 1 base and 7 bases, in that order; junction bases with no gene match: 7. This CDR3 comprises 15 residues. CDR1 SGHRS and CDR2 YFSETQ come from the germline V gene.